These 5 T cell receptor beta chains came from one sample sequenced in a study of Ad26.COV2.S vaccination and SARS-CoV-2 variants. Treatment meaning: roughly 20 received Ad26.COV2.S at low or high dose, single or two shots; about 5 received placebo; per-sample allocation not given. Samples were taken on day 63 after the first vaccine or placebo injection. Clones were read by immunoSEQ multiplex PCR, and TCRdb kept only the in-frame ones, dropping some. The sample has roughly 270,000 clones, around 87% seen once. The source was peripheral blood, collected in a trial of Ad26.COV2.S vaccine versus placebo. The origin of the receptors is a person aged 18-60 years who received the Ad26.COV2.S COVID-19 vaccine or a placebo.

CDR3 residues: CSASGSAETQYF. CDR3 sequence (DNA): TGCAGTGCTAGTGGATCAGCGGAGACCCAGTACTTC. The V and J genes are TRBV20-1 and TRBJ2-5; D is uncertain. The V and J ends lost 3 bases and 5 bases respectively, with 10 bases between them. CDR3 size: 12 residues. Germline CDR1 is DFQATT and CDR2 is SNEGSKA (reference sequence).

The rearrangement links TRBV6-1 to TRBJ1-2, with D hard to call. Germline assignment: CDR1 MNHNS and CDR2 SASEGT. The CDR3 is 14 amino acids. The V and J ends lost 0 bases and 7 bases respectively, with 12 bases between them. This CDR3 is CASSEAEGAGGYTF. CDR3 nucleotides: TGTGCCAGCAGTGAAGCAGAGGGTGCGGGTGGCTACACCTTC.

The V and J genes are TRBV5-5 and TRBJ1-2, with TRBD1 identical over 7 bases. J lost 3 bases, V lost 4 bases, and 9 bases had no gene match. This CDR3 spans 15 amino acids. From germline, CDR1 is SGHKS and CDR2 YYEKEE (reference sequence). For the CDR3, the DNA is TGTGCCAGCAGCGATACAGGGGCAATTTACTATGGCTACACCTTC. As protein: CASSDTGAIYYGYTF.

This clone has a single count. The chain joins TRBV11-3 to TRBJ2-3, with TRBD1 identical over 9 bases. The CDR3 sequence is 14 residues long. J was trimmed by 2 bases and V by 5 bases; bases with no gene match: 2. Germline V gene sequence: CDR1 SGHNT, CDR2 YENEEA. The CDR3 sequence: CASSGTGHTDTQYF. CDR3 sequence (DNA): TGTGCCAGCAGCGGGACAGGGCACACAGATACGCAGTATTTT.

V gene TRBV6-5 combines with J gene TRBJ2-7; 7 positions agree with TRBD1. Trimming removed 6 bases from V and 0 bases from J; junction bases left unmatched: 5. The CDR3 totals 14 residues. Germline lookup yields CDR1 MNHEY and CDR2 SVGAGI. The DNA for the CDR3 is TGTGCCAGCAGACACCGGGACAGCTCCTACGAGCAGTACTTC. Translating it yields CASRHRDSSYEQYF.